This TCR beta chain derives from a study of technical replicates of blood from a few donors. Clones were sequenced by immunoSEQ multiplex PCR, and TCRdb holds only the in-frame ones, with some missing. The sample consists of roughly 50,000 clones, roughly 95% of them appearing once. Germline loops: CDR1 SQVTM, CDR2 ANQGSEA. The CDR3 consists of 13 residues. The V and J ends lost 7 bases and 1 base, in that order; junction bases with no gene match: 5. The TCR sequence derives from a human donor in good health. Some clones in this sample may be carry-over from other donors' samples. Sequencing was performed on PBMCs. The chain recombines TRBV29-1 with TRBJ1-1; 8 positions agree with TRBD1. CDR3 protein: CSGRGQGNTEAFF. For the CDR3, the DNA is TGCAGCGGGAGAGGACAGGGGAACACTGAAGCTTTCTTT.